This passage covers 30 T cell receptor beta chains from one sample sequenced in a study of T cell responses to AZD1222 COVID-19 vaccine. Repertoires were generated with immunoSEQ multiplex PCR, while TCRdb's copy carries only in-frame clones and drops some. The sample holds about 150,000 clones, 80% to 90% seen once. The material was peripheral blood, obtained on day 0 of AZD1222 vaccination. These receptors came from an adult in good health.

The rearrangement uses TRBV7-9 and TRBJ1-1, with D possibly TRBD1 on 5 matching bases. The CDR3 has 14 residues. Germline V gene sequence: CDR1 SEHNR, CDR2 FQNEAQ (reference sequence). V lost 3 bases, J lost 5 bases, and 13 bases lay in between. The CDR3 DNA sequence: TGTGCCAGCAGCTTCGATCCAGGGTGGACTGAAGCTTTCTTT. Protein product: CASSFDPGWTEAFF.

The chain recombines TRBV3-1 (or the pseudogene TRBV3-2) with TRBJ2-7; possible D gene TRBD1, 6 bases. Germline V gene sequence: CDR1 LGHDT, CDR2 YNNKEL (reference sequence). Trimming cost V 4 bases and J 3 bases, with 25 bases left between them. This CDR3 comprises 18 residues. The CDR3 sequence: CASSRSNHGQGLVYEQYF. The DNA of the CDR3 is TGTGCCAGCAGCCGGTCGAATCATGGGCAGGGGCTAGTCTACGAGCAGTACTTC.

Regarding this clone: Other DNA sequences of this sample code for an identical CDR3. This chain links TRBV28 with TRBJ1-5; D might be TRBD1 (5 bases). The germline CDR1 and CDR2 sequences are MDHEN and SYDVKM. The CDR3 is 16 amino acids. V shed 1 base and J shed 0 bases, with 10 bases lying between them. CDR3 DNA sequence: TGTGCCAGCAGTTTATTAGGACATTATAGCAATCAGCCCCAGCATTTT. This translates into CASSLLGHYSNQPQHF. Full variable domain (outside the CDR3, taken from reference TRBV28 and TRBJ1-5): DVKVTQSSRYLVKRTGEKVFLECVQDMDHENMFWYRQDPGLGLRLIYFSYDVKMKEKGDIPEGYSVSREKKERFSLILESASTNQTSMYLCASSLLGHYSNQPQHFGDGTRLSIL.

The chain couples TRBV6-5 to TRBJ2-1, with 14 bases matching TRBD2. CDR1 is MNHEY, CDR2 SVGAGI, per germline. The CDR3 covers 14 residues. Trimming cost V 9 bases and J 7 bases; bases outside gene matches: 5. The CDR3: CASLGLAGVNEQFF. The CDR3 nucleotides read TGTGCCAGTCTGGGACTAGCGGGAGTTAATGAGCAGTTCTTC.

Comment on this clone: The same CDR3 arises from other DNA sequences in this sample as well. The genes are TRBV4-2 and TRBJ1-2; D possibly corresponds to TRBD1 (6 bases). The CDR3 covers 13 residues. The V and J ends lost 0 bases and 8 bases respectively, with 10 bases between them. Germline CDR1 is LGHNA and CDR2 is YNFKEQ. This chain's CDR3 is CASSQETGRGYTF. The CDR3 DNA reads as TGTGCCAGCAGCCAAGAAACAGGGCGAGGCTACACCTTC.

V usage is TRBV5-1 and J usage is TRBJ2-7; TRBD2 matches at 10 bases. CDR3 length equals 16 residues. V lost 0 bases to trimming and J lost 0 bases; unmatched junction nucleotides: 3. Germline V gene data show CDR1 as SGHRS and CDR2 as YFSETQ. The DNA of the CDR3 is TGCGCCAGCAGCTTGGTCCCTAGCGGGAGCTCCTACGAGCAGTACTTC. Translating it yields CASSLVPSGSSYEQYF.

CDR3 sequence: CASSRRQGGYEQYF. The CDR3, as DNA: TGTGCCAGCAGTCGCCGACAGGGGGGCTACGAGCAGTACTTC. The chain is built from TRBV6-5 and TRBJ2-7; 9 positions agree with TRBD1. The CDR3 consists of 14 residues. Trimming at V came to 5 bases and at J to 3 bases, leaving 5 bases not matched to a gene. Germline V gene sequence: CDR1 MNHEY, CDR2 SVGAGI.

CDR3 DNA sequence: TGTGCCAGTAGTATATCTAGGAGGGGCAATCAGCCCCAGCATTTT. This translates into CASSISRRGNQPQHF. The chain combines TRBV19 with TRBJ1-5, with unresolved D. Germline CDR1 is LNHDA and CDR2 is SQIVND (reference sequence). V was shortened by 2 bases and J by 2 bases, with 10 bases between the two germline ends. The CDR3 consists of 15 residues.

The chain carries TRBV19 and TRBJ1-2; D is unclear. The CDR3 runs 12 residues. V shed 5 bases and J shed 6 bases, with 10 bases lying between them. Germline V gives CDR1 LNHDA, CDR2 SQIVND (reference sequence). The CDR3 sequence: CASSEQRHGYTF. CDR3 DNA: TGTGCCAGTAGTGAACAACGCCATGGCTACACCTTC.

V gene TRBV5-1 combines with J gene TRBJ2-5; the match to TRBD2 covers 9 bases. The CDR3 length is 16 residues. After removal of 4 bases from V and 5 bases from J, the junction contained 12 bases not matched to a gene. The germline gives CDR1 SGHRS, CDR2 YFSETQ. The CDR3 here is CASSRGIAGERETQYF. For the CDR3, the DNA is TGCGCCAGCAGCCGCGGGATAGCGGGAGAACGGGAGACCCAGTACTTC.

This chain connects TRBV6-4 to TRBJ2-2; 9 nucleotides line up with TRBD1. The CDR3 is made up of 19 amino acids. J lost 4 bases, V lost 2 bases, and 14 bases had no gene match. CDR1 and CDR2 (germline): MRHNA, SNTAGT. The CDR3 DNA reads as TGTGCCAGCAGTGACCACGTGGGCCACAGGGGGCCGGGCACCGGGGAGCTGTTTTTT. This sequence encodes CASSDHVGHRGPGTGELFF.

V is TRBV7-2 and J is TRBJ1-6; unclear D gene. The V end lost 5 bases, the J end lost 7 bases, and 15 bases lay between the germline ends. The germline V gene has CDR1 SGHTA and CDR2 FQGNSA. The CDR3 contains 15 residues. The CDR3: CASSPDGRPNSPLHF. Here the CDR3 DNA reads TGTGCCAGCAGCCCCGACGGACGGCCAAATTCACCCCTCCACTTT.

The chain uses TRBV4-3 and TRBJ2-1, with D hard to call. Germline CDR1 LGHNA, CDR2 YSLEER. The CDR3 is 15 amino acids. V gave up 4 bases and J gave up 7 bases, with 17 bases separating them. The CDR3 nucleotides are TGCGCCAGCAGCCGAGCACCTGCCGGGTCTAATGAGCAGTTCTTC. It specifies CASSRAPAGSNEQFF.

V usage is TRBV6-1 and J usage is TRBJ2-7; 8 nucleotides agree with TRBD2. The CDR3 is made up of 15 amino acids. V lost 3 bases, J lost 0 bases, and 4 bases stayed unmatched. The germline V gene has CDR1 MNHNS and CDR2 SASEGT. The CDR3 DNA reads TGTGCCAGCAGTGAGTGGCTAGCGGGCTCCTACGAGCAGTACTTC. Its translation is CASSEWLAGSYEQYF.

The genes are TRBV2 and TRBJ1-2; perhaps TRBD1 as D (6 bases). Germline V lookup: CDR1 SNHLY, CDR2 FYNNEI. V shed 6 bases and J shed 4 bases, with 9 bases lying between them. The CDR3 is 12 residues long. The CDR3, as DNA: TGTGCCAGCAGCCGGGACACCTATGGCTACACCTTC. Residues: CASSRDTYGYTF.

The sample holds one count of this clone. The genes are TRBV18 and TRBJ1-3; D unclear. Germline-derived CDR1 and CDR2 are KGHSH and LQKENI. The CDR3 is made up of 15 amino acids. The V end was cut by 9 bases, the J end by 0 bases, with 15 bases between. DNA for the CDR3: TGTGCCAGTGAAGGACTGCGAAGCTCTGGAAACACCATATATTTT. This translates into CASEGLRSSGNTIYF.

DNA for the CDR3: TGTGCCAGCAGCTTAGGAGGGGTGCAAGCCCACAATGAGCAGTTCTTC. This gives the protein CASSLGGVQAHNEQFF. The chain combines TRBV7-7 with TRBJ2-1; perhaps D is TRBD1 or TRBD2 (5 bases each). The germline V gene encodes CDR1 SSHAT and CDR2 FNYEAQ (reference sequence). This CDR3 contains 16 residues. Trimming removed 1 base from V and 5 bases from J, with 15 bases in between.

V usage is TRBV2 and J usage is TRBJ1-1; D gene ambiguous. The CDR3 consists of 12 residues. The V and J ends lost 6 bases and 1 base respectively, with 6 bases between them. Germline V gene sequence: CDR1 SNHLY, CDR2 FYNNEI. The CDR3 DNA reads as TGTGCCAGCAGCAAAAGGAACACTGAAGCTTTCTTT. Protein product: CASSKRNTEAFF.

This sequence joins TRBV27 and TRBJ2-7, with 8 bases lining up with TRBD1. Germline loops: CDR1 MNHEY, CDR2 SMNVEV (reference sequence). The CDR3 contains 14 residues. The junction had 15 bases not matched to a gene; V was cut back by 4 bases and J by 13 bases. The CDR3 nucleotides read TGTGCCAGCAGTTATGACAGGGGCCGACGCGGGCTTTACTTC. It codes for CASSYDRGRRGLYF.

This chain links TRBV7-2 with TRBJ1-2, with D possibly being TRBD1 (5 bases). V was cut by 2 bases and J by 5 bases, with 12 bases left in between. CDR3 length: 14 residues. Germline lookup yields CDR1 SGHTA and CDR2 FQGNSA. Here the CDR3 DNA reads TGTGCCAGCAGCTTAAGTCCAGGGCGGTATGGCTACACCTTC. It is translated as CASSLSPGRYGYTF.

The chain uses TRBV15 and TRBJ1-4; D possibly corresponds to TRBD1 (6 bases). V was cut by 3 bases and J by 8 bases, with 16 bases left in between. The germline CDR1 and CDR2 sequences are LNHNV and YYDKDF (reference sequence). The CDR3 runs 15 residues. CDR3 region: CATSRGWGGAEKLFF. DNA for the CDR3: TGTGCCACCAGCAGGGGATGGGGGGGCGCAGAAAAACTGTTTTTT.

This chain links TRBV5-6 with TRBJ2-1; TRBD2 matches 7 bases. Trimming removed 1 base from V and 12 bases from J; junction bases left unmatched: 13. Germline V gene lookup returns CDR1 SGHDT and CDR2 YYEEEE. The CDR3 covers 15 residues. CDR3 sequence reads: CASSLIVSGGPRQFF. In nucleotides, the CDR3 is TGTGCCAGCAGCTTGATCGTATCGGGAGGCCCCAGGCAGTTCTTC.

The chain uses TRBV28 and TRBJ1-6; 7 bases align to TRBD1. After removal of 5 bases from V and 0 bases from J, the junction contained 10 bases not matched to a gene. The CDR3 runs to 18 residues. Germline-derived CDR1 and CDR2 are MDHEN and SYDVKM. The CDR3 nucleotides are TGTGCCAGCAGTACCCCTAAAGGGGGCAGCTCCTATAATTCACCCCTCCACTTT. This translates into CASSTPKGGSSYNSPLHF.

J is TRBJ1-4 and V is TRBV5-6; tentatively, D is TRBD1 (5 bases). This CDR3 comprises 17 residues. Per the germline V gene, CDR1 is SGHDT and CDR2 is YYEEEE. The V end was cut by 4 bases, the J end by 4 bases, with 20 bases between. The CDR3 region is CASSPTASTALNEKLFF. DNA of the CDR3: TGTGCCAGCAGCCCCACTGCTTCGACAGCCCTTAATGAAAAACTGTTTTTT.

The genes are TRBV7-3 and TRBJ2-7, with 9 bases fitting TRBD1. The CDR3 runs 15 residues. V trimming: 5 bases; J trimming: 2 bases; junction bases outside the gene matches: 7. From germline, CDR1 is SGHTA and CDR2 FQGTGA. CDR3 nucleotides: TGTGCCAGCAGCCTTACCGGGACAGGGACCTACGAGCAGTACTTC. This encodes CASSLTGTGTYEQYF.

This sequence joins TRBV7-3 and TRBJ1-1, with D uncertain. Per the germline V gene, CDR1 is SGHTA and CDR2 is FQGTGA. Trimming took off 3 bases at V and 0 bases at J, with 8 bases between the two ends. The CDR3 covers 14 residues. CDR3 protein: CASSLEGLNTEAFF. In DNA form, the CDR3 reads TGTGCCAGCAGCTTGGAAGGCCTGAACACTGAAGCTTTCTTT.

The chain combines TRBV5-5 with TRBJ1-2; TRBD1 aligns across 11 bases. The junction had 5 bases not matched to a gene; V was cut back by 0 bases and J by 4 bases. Germline loops: CDR1 SGHKS, CDR2 YYEKEE (reference sequence). This CDR3 region has 16 residues. In DNA form, the CDR3 reads TGTGCCAGCAGCTTGGGTGGGACAGGGGGTGGCTATGGCTACACCTTC. It is translated as CASSLGGTGGGYGYTF. The variable domain in full, completed from reference TRBV5-5 and TRBJ1-2, reads DAGVTQSPTHLIKTRGQQVTLRCSPISGHKSVSWYQQVLGQGPQFIFQYYEKEERGRGNFPDRFSARQFPNYSSELNVNALLLGDSALYLCASSLGGTGGGYGYTFGSGTRLTVV.

V and J are TRBV28 and TRBJ1-5, with TRBD1 matching 9 bases. Germline assignment: CDR1 MDHEN and CDR2 SYDVKM. The ends lost 5 bases at V and 7 bases at J; junction bases unmatched: 9. The CDR3 covers 15 residues. The CDR3 nucleotides are TGTGCCAGCAGTGACCTTGGGACAGGGATGCAGCCCCAGCATTTT. Translated, it gives CASSDLGTGMQPQHF.

The chain joins TRBV28 to TRBJ2-3; D possibly corresponds to TRBD1 (5 bases). The germline CDR1 and CDR2 sequences are MDHEN and SYDVKM. V lost 3 bases and J lost 0, with 10 bases in between. The CDR3 covers 15 residues. This CDR3 reads CASSFWGSSTDTQYF. CDR3 in DNA: TGTGCCAGCAGTTTTTGGGGCTCTAGCACAGATACGCAGTATTTT.

The V and J genes are TRBV6-2 or TRBV6-3 and TRBJ2-7, with D perhaps matching TRBD1 (5 bases). The CDR3 totals 17 residues. Germline V gene lookup returns CDR1 MNHEY and CDR2 SVGEGT. Trimming stripped 4 bases from V and 2 bases from J, with 21 bases between. This CDR3 is CASSSRVRERQTYEQYF. The CDR3 nucleotides are TGTGCCAGCAGTTCCCGTGTCAGGGAACGACAAACCTACGAGCAGTACTTC.